A single sample gave rise to the 24 T cell receptor beta chains below, sequenced in a study of cytomegalovirus exposure and HLA in healthy donors. PCR used 60 Vbeta primers and 13 Jbeta primers. Assay used: immunoSEQ multiplex PCR; TCRdb lists only in-frame clones, some missing. The repertoire holds about 120,000 clones, with under 80% as singletons. Sequencing input: PBMCs. These receptors were obtained from a man aged 55 to 70 in good health and CMV-seropositive.

This chain uses TRBV4-1 with TRBJ1-5; D uncertain. The CDR3 has 13 amino acids. The V end was cut by 0 bases, the J end by 6 bases, with 6 bases between. CDR1 is MGHRA, CDR2 YSYEKL, per germline. The CDR3 nucleotides read TGCGCCAGCAGCCAAGATAATGTTCAGCCCCAGCATTTT. Protein product: CASSQDNVQPQHF.

This clone showed up just once. V is TRBV5-5 and J is TRBJ2-1; 9 bases agree with TRBD2. The CDR3 runs to 15 residues. Germline lookup yields CDR1 SGHKS and CDR2 YYEKEE (reference sequence). Trimming took 2 bases from V and 4 from J; bases not matched to a gene: 4. The CDR3 is CASSFGSGGYNEQFF. Here the CDR3 DNA reads TGTGCCAGCAGCTTCGGTAGCGGGGGATACAATGAGCAGTTCTTC.

The chain has TRBV10-1 and TRBJ2-1; 11 bases are shared with TRBD2. The V segment lost 5 bases and the J segment 4 bases; nucleotides outside the gene matches: 7. Germline V CDR1 and CDR2: WNHNN, SYGVQD (reference sequence). This CDR3 comprises 16 residues. The CDR3 DNA sequence: TGCGCCAGCAGTCAGACGGGACTAGCGGCTTACAATGAGCAGTTCTTC. Encoded protein: CASSQTGLAAYNEQFF.

The V gene is TRBV5-1, the J gene TRBJ1-2; 7 nucleotides agree with TRBD1. This CDR3 is built from 14 residues. Germline V gives CDR1 SGHRS, CDR2 YFSETQ. With 0 bases clipped from V and 7 bases from J, the junction kept 6 bases outside the gene matches. The CDR3 DNA is TGCGCCAGCAGCTTGGGTGACAGGGAGGCTGGCTACACCTTC. Protein product: CASSLGDREAGYTF.

The CDR3 spells CASSVGLALSTDTQYF. CDR3 in DNA: TGTGCCAGCAGCGTAGGGCTAGCGCTAAGCACAGATACGCAGTATTTT. The chain is built from TRBV9 and TRBJ2-3, with a tentative D call TRBD2 (6 bases). The germline V gene has CDR1 SGDLS and CDR2 YYNGEE. Trimming shortened V by 0 bases and J by 0 bases, and 11 bases separated the two germline ends. This CDR3 region has 16 residues.

The chain couples TRBV7-2 to TRBJ2-1; 11 positions agree with TRBD2. Germline V CDR1 and CDR2: SGHTA, FQGNSA. V trimming: 3 bases; J trimming: 6 bases; junction bases outside the gene matches: 4. The CDR3 runs to 15 residues. CDR3 sequence reads: CASSLGTSGFNEQFF. For the CDR3, the DNA is TGTGCCAGCAGCTTGGGGACTAGCGGTTTCAATGAGCAGTTCTTC. The whole variable domain, remainder taken from reference TRBV7-2 and TRBJ2-1, is GAGVSQSPSNKVTEKGKDVELRCDPISGHTALYWYRQSLGQGLEFLIYFQGNSAPDKSGLPSDRFSAERTGGSVSTLTIQRTQQEDSAVYLCASSLGTSGFNEQFFGPGTRLTVL.

The rearrangement links TRBV2 to TRBJ2-3, with TRBD1 identical over 7 bases. The CDR3 spans 13 residues. Germline assignment: CDR1 SNHLY and CDR2 FYNNEI. The junction had 5 bases not matched to a gene; V was cut back by 6 bases and J by 5 bases. CDR3 nucleotide sequence: TGTGCCAGCAGGACGACAGGGATAGATACGCAGTATTTT. Translation gives CASRTTGIDTQYF.

This rearrangement joins TRBV6-1 to TRBJ2-1; 8 bases are shared with TRBD2. Germline V gene sequence: CDR1 MNHNS, CDR2 SASEGT. This CDR3 spans 14 amino acids. J lost 5 bases, V lost 2 bases, and 2 bases had no gene match. CDR3 bases: TGTGCCAGCAGTGAATCAGCGGGGGACAATGAGCAGTTCTTC. It is translated as CASSESAGDNEQFF.

This clone was detected only once. The gene calls are TRBV23-1 and TRBJ2-7, with D hard to call. TRBV23-1 is marked as an open reading frame, function uncertain. The V end was cut by 11 bases, the J end by 2 bases, with 19 bases between. CDR3 size: 14 residues. Here the CDR3 reads CARKCPRGTYEQYF. The CDR3 DNA sequence: TGCGCCCGTAAATGTCCACGCGGAACCTACGAGCAGTACTTC.

The chain links TRBV9 to TRBJ1-4; 11 bases agree with TRBD1. In germline, CDR1 is SGDLS, CDR2 YYNGEE. The CDR3 contains 17 residues. J was trimmed by 8 bases and V by 3 bases; bases with no gene match: 12. CDR3 amino acids: CASSAGGLGTGGEKLFF. The CDR3 coding sequence is TGTGCCAGCAGCGCAGGGGGACTCGGGACAGGGGGGGAAAAACTGTTTTTT. Looking up the rest from reference TRBV9 and TRBJ1-4 gives the full variable domain: DSGVTQTPKHLITATGQRVTLRCSPRSGDLSVYWYQQSLDQGLQFLIQYYNGEERAKGNILERFSAQQFPDLHSELNLSSLELGDSALYFCASSAGGLGTGGEKLFFGSGTQLSVL.

V and J are TRBV5-1 and TRBJ2-1; 8 bases are a match to TRBD2. CDR3 length: 16 amino acids. Germline trimming cut 3 bases from V and 0 bases from J; bases unmatched to any gene: 5. Germline V CDR1 and CDR2: SGHRS, YFSETQ. CDR3 loop: CASSYLAGSSYNEQFF. CDR3 DNA sequence: TGCGCCAGCAGCTATCTAGCGGGTAGCTCCTACAATGAGCAGTTCTTC. Full variable domain (missing parts from reference TRBV5-1 and TRBJ2-1): KAGVTQTPRYLIKTRGQQVTLSCSPISGHRSVSWYQQTPGQGLQFLFEYFSETQRNKGNFPGRFSGRQFSNSRSEMNVSTLELGDSALYLCASSYLAGSSYNEQFFGPGTRLTVL.

This chain uses TRBV18 with TRBJ2-5; perhaps TRBD1 as D (6 bases). The germline CDR1 and CDR2 sequences are KGHSH and LQKENI. The CDR3 runs to 13 residues. V dropped 5 bases and J dropped 4 bases, with 11 bases sitting between them. The CDR3 sequence is CASSRGNSETQYF. In nucleotides, the CDR3 is TGTGCCAGCTCAAGGGGGAATTCAGAGACCCAGTACTTC.

The chain links TRBV27 to TRBJ2-2; D unclear. V was clipped by 3 bases and J by 1 base, with 12 bases between them. The CDR3 has 16 amino acids. From germline, CDR1 is MNHEY and CDR2 SMNVEV (reference sequence). The CDR3 sequence is CASSFHGDQNTGELFF. CDR3 coding DNA: TGTGCCAGCAGTTTCCACGGAGATCAGAACACCGGGGAGCTGTTTTTT.

The chain carries TRBV5-1 and TRBJ1-4; 9 bases line up with TRBD1. Germline V gene lookup returns CDR1 SGHRS and CDR2 YFSETQ. This CDR3 is built from 16 residues. Unmatched junction bases numbered 5, after V lost 4 bases and J lost 1 base. The CDR3 DNA reads TGCGCCAGCAGCCCGGGACAGGGTGGAACTAATGAAAAACTGTTTTTT. Translation: CASSPGQGGTNEKLFF.

The chain joins TRBV30 to TRBJ2-5; TRBD1 matches 7 bases. Per germline, CDR1 GTSNPN and CDR2 SVGIG (reference sequence). V lost 8 bases and J lost 0; bases outside the gene matches: 12. The CDR3 extends over 15 amino acids. The chain's CDR3 is CAADTGDSYQETQYF. The CDR3 DNA reads TGTGCCGCGGACACAGGGGATTCTTACCAAGAGACCCAGTACTTC.

This chain links TRBV2 with TRBJ2-7; unclear D gene. Germline lookup yields CDR1 SNHLY and CDR2 FYNNEI. V gave up 7 bases and J gave up 0 bases, with 4 bases separating them. The CDR3 spans 11 residues. For the CDR3, the DNA is TGTGCCAGCACCTTCTCCTACGAGCAGTACTTC. It specifies CASTFSYEQYF.

Notes on this clone: Lacking the conserved final phenylalanine or tryptophan, this CDR3 likely reflects a read error. This chain uses TRBV7-8 with TRBJ1-2, with a tentative D call TRBD1 (6 bases). V was cut by 0 bases and J by 7 bases, with 15 bases left in between. Germline V gene lookup returns CDR1 SGHVS and CDR2 FQNEAQ. The CDR3 has 15 amino acids. The CDR3 region is CASSLASALGAGYTL. The CDR3 DNA reads as TGTGCCAGCAGCTTAGCGTCAGCTTTGGGGGCTGGCTACACCCTC.

V usage is TRBV7-9 and J usage is TRBJ2-3; 14 bases align to TRBD2. This CDR3 comprises 16 residues. J was trimmed by 6 bases and V by 3 bases; bases with no gene match: 5. Looked up from germline, CDR1 is SEHNR and CDR2 is FQNEAQ (reference sequence). CDR3 sequence (DNA): TGTGCCAGCAGCTTGACGGGACTAGCGGGAGCCGATACGCAGTATTTT. As protein: CASSLTGLAGADTQYF.

This chain links TRBV5-1 with TRBJ1-1, with D perhaps TRBD1 (5 bases). The CDR3 extends over 13 amino acids. V was pared by 4 bases and J by 3 bases, with 10 bases between. Germline CDR1 reads SGHRS; CDR2 reads YFSETQ. The CDR3 is CASSVSGDTEAFF. The CDR3 DNA reads as TGCGCCAGCAGCGTGTCGGGGGACACTGAAGCTTTCTTT.

The V and J genes are TRBV18 and TRBJ1-4; D is undetermined. The CDR3 runs to 15 residues. V was trimmed by 3 bases and J by 5 bases, leaving 13 bases between them. The V gene's germline CDR1 is KGHSH and CDR2 LQKENI. CDR3 sequence reads: CASSPPGSPNEKLFF. CDR3 nucleotide sequence: TGTGCCAGCTCACCCCCGGGGAGCCCCAATGAAAAACTGTTTTTT.

With respect to this clone: A junction end diverges from the germline sequence, so it may reflect a read error. V is TRBV7-7 and J is TRBJ2-2; TRBD1 agrees at 8 bases. CDR1 SSHAT and CDR2 FNYEAQ come from the germline V gene (reference sequence). The length of the CDR3 is 14 residues. CDR3 bases: TGTGCTAGCAGCTCACAACAGGGGGCCGGGGAGCTGTTTTTT. Encoded protein: CASSSQQGAGELFF.

V is TRBV7-9 and J is TRBJ2-5; possibly TRBD2 for D (7 bases). Trimming removed 6 bases from V and 5 bases from J, with 16 bases in between. Germline V CDR1 and CDR2: SEHNR, FQNEAQ (reference sequence). This CDR3 is 14 amino acids long. CDR3 nucleotide sequence: TGTGCCAGCAGTCCACAGGGAGGGACGGAGACCCAGTACTTC. Encoded protein: CASSPQGGTETQYF.

The genes are TRBV2 and TRBJ2-7, with 7 bases fitting TRBD1. This CDR3 has 14 amino acids. Germline CDR1 SNHLY, CDR2 FYNNEI. The ends lost 3 bases at V and 7 bases at J; junction bases unmatched: 9. The CDR3 reads CASSDGTEPLEQYF. For the CDR3, the DNA is TGTGCCAGCAGTGATGGGACAGAACCCTTGGAGCAGTACTTC.

This chain connects TRBV5-1 to TRBJ2-1, with 12 positions matching TRBD2. V was clipped by 0 bases and J by 5 bases; unmatched bases: 9. There are 18 residues in the CDR3. Germline V gene lookup returns CDR1 SGHRS and CDR2 YFSETQ. Written as DNA, the CDR3 is TGCGCCAGCAGCTTGGCCGGACTAGCGGGATTAGGTAACAATGAGCAGTTCTTC. It codes for CASSLAGLAGLGNNEQFF.